A single sample is the source of the 25 T cell receptor beta chains below, sequenced in a study of Ad26.COV2.S vaccination and SARS-CoV-2 variants. Libraries were prepared by immunoSEQ multiplex PCR; TCRdb keeps only in-frame clonotypes and omits some of them. In the table there are roughly 380,000 clones, around 89% of which are singletons. Treatment defined: some 19 received Ad26.COV2.S at low or high dose, single or two shots; several received placebo; per-sample allocation not given. Day 63 after the first vaccine or placebo injection was the time point for sampling. The specimen was peripheral blood, collected in a trial of Ad26.COV2.S vaccine versus placebo. These receptors were taken from a person between 18 and 59 years old who received the Ad26.COV2.S COVID-19 vaccine or a placebo.

V usage is TRBV18 and J usage is TRBJ1-1, with D maybe TRBD1 (5 bases). CDR1 and CDR2 (germline): KGHSH, LQKENI. V was pared by 4 bases and J by 0 bases, with 18 bases between. This CDR3 spans 17 amino acids. CDR3 sequence reads: CASSQFTIPGLNTEAFF. CDR3 DNA: TGTGCCAGCTCACAATTCACGATTCCAGGGCTGAACACTGAAGCTTTCTTT. The entire variable domain, with the rest obtained from reference TRBV18 and TRBJ1-1, is as follows: NAGVMQNPRHLVRRRGQEARLRCSPMKGHSHVYWYRQLPEEGLKFMVYLQKENIIDESGMPKERFSAEFPKEGPSILRIQQVVRGDSAAYFCASSQFTIPGLNTEAFFGQGTRLTVV.

J is TRBJ1-5 and V is TRBV5-5; D perhaps matches TRBD1 (5 bases). Germline CDR1 and CDR2: SGHKS and YYEKEE (reference sequence). V was cut by 0 bases and J by 6 bases, with 16 bases left in between. The CDR3 has 16 residues. The CDR3 nucleotides read TGTGCCAGCAGCTTGGCGGGTGACAGTCGGTCTCAGCCCCAGCATTTT. Translation gives CASSLAGDSRSQPQHF.

This chain joins TRBV3-1 (or the pseudogene TRBV3-2) and TRBJ1-5; TRBD1 matches at 9 bases. V was clipped by 5 bases and J by 0 bases; unmatched bases: 11. Per germline, CDR1 LGHDT and CDR2 YNNKEL (reference sequence). This CDR3 comprises 18 residues. CDR3 nucleotide sequence: TGTGCCAGCAGCGATACGGGACAGGGAACCTATAGCAATCAGCCCCAGCATTTT. This gives the protein CASSDTGQGTYSNQPQHF.

This clone was observed a handful of times. The chain recombines TRBV11-2 with TRBJ2-1; 7 bases map to TRBD2. Germline CDR1 reads SGHAT; CDR2 reads FQNNGV. The CDR3 totals 15 residues. V trimming: 0 bases; J trimming: 6 bases; junction bases outside the gene matches: 5. CDR3 bases: TGTGCCAGCAGCTTAGATCAGCGGGGACTCAATGAGCAGTTCTTC. The encoded protein is CASSLDQRGLNEQFF. Complete variable domain (other parts from reference TRBV11-2 and TRBJ2-1): EAGVAQSPRYKIIEKRQSVAFWCNPISGHATLYWYQQILGQGPKLLIQFQNNGVVDDSQLPKDRFSAERLKGVDSTLKIQPAKLEDSAVYLCASSLDQRGLNEQFFGPGTRLTVL.

The genes are TRBV7-6 and TRBJ2-7; 7 nucleotides match TRBD2. The CDR3 extends over 15 amino acids. CDR1 SGHVS and CDR2 FNYEAQ come from the germline V gene. V was clipped by 0 bases and J by 6 bases; unmatched bases: 8. CDR3 loop: CASSLARAGEGEQYF. As DNA, the CDR3 is TGTGCCAGCAGCTTAGCGCGGGCTGGGGAGGGCGAGCAGTACTTC.

The chain combines TRBV19 with TRBJ1-2; D is ambiguous. Trimming left V 0 bases short and J 7 bases short, with 9 bases between. This CDR3 contains 13 residues. Germline CDR1 reads LNHDA; CDR2 reads SQIVND (reference sequence). The CDR3 loop is CASSIDGQRGYTF. Here the CDR3 DNA reads TGTGCCAGTAGTATAGACGGGCAGCGTGGCTACACCTTC.

This clone was observed a few times. The chain employs TRBV28 and TRBJ1-3; D remains unclear. The CDR3 has 15 residues. Trimming cost V 7 bases and J 0 bases, with 13 bases left between them. CDR1 MDHEN and CDR2 SYDVKM come from the germline V gene. CDR3 coding DNA: TGTGCCAGCATTCCTGGACCGTCCTCTGGAAACACCATATATTTT. Translation gives CASIPGPSSGNTIYF.

This chain connects TRBV7-6 to TRBJ1-2; the D gene is possibly TRBD1 (5 bases). The germline gives CDR1 SGHVS, CDR2 FNYEAQ. CDR3 size: 16 residues. Trimming shortened V by 0 bases and J by 3 bases, and 14 bases separated the two germline ends. CDR3: CASSLAEGPLDYGYTF. The CDR3 bases are TGTGCCAGCAGCTTAGCGGAGGGGCCCCTAGACTATGGCTACACCTTC.

The sample holds many counts of this clone. This chain uses TRBV7-3 with TRBJ2-2, with 11 nucleotides matching TRBD2. The trim removed 4 bases at V and 1 base at J, leaving 2 bases unmatched. The V gene's germline CDR1 is SGHTA and CDR2 FQGTGA. The CDR3 is 16 residues long. CDR3 sequence reads: CASSYGLAGNTGELFF. The CDR3 DNA is TGTGCCAGCAGCTATGGACTAGCGGGGAACACCGGGGAGCTGTTTTTT.

This clone was seen a handful of times. This chain joins TRBV27 and TRBJ1-2; a possible D gene is TRBD1 (6 bases). V lost 6 bases, J lost 5 bases, and 13 bases lay in between. CDR1 MNHEY and CDR2 SMNVEV come from the germline V gene (reference sequence). There are 13 residues in the CDR3. CDR3 protein: CASRARGSYGYTF. Written as DNA, the CDR3 is TGTGCCAGCAGGGCCAGGGGATCTTATGGCTACACCTTC.

V and J are TRBV4-3 and TRBJ2-1; 11 bases are shared with TRBD2. V dropped 2 bases and J dropped 2; count of bases not matched to a gene: 8. Looked up from germline, CDR1 is LGHNA and CDR2 is YSLEER. CDR3 size: 18 residues. The CDR3: CASSQLISGGGPYNEQFF. Here the CDR3 DNA reads TGCGCCAGCAGCCAACTAATTAGCGGGGGGGGACCCTACAATGAGCAGTTCTTC.

The chain is built from TRBV7-8 and TRBJ2-3, with 8 bases lining up with TRBD1. V gave up 4 bases and J gave up 0 bases; unmatched junction bases: 6. Germline lookup yields CDR1 SGHVS and CDR2 FQNEAQ. This CDR3 contains 16 residues. In nucleotides, the CDR3 is TGTGCCAGCAGCTCTAGGACAGGGAGTAGCACAGATACGCAGTATTTT. Translating it yields CASSSRTGSSTDTQYF.

The chain carries TRBV5-4 and TRBJ2-1; 8 nucleotides align to TRBD2. The germline CDR1 and CDR2 sequences are SGHNT and YYREEE (reference sequence). The CDR3 is 18 residues long. V lost 5 bases and J lost 3; bases outside the gene matches: 16. The CDR3 sequence: CASRRATGSGGYYNEQFF. CDR3 DNA sequence: TGTGCCAGCAGACGAGCAACCGGGAGCGGGGGCTACTACAATGAGCAGTTCTTC. Supplemented by reference TRBV5-4 and TRBJ2-1, the full variable domain reads ETGVTQSPTHLIKTRGQQVTLRCSSQSGHNTVSWYQQALGQGPQFIFQYYREEENGRGNFPPRFSGLQFPNYSSELNVNALELDDSALYLCASRRATGSGGYYNEQFFGPGTRLTVL.

V is TRBV4-1 and J is TRBJ1-4; D is unresolved. V lost 2 bases, J lost 7 bases, and 23 bases lay in between. Germline-derived CDR1 and CDR2 are MGHRA and YSYEKL. The CDR3 runs to 18 residues. CDR3 nucleotides: TGCGCCAGCAGCCAAACCCCGGGGAGGTTTCGGTCAGGTGAAAAACTGTTTTTT. Translating it yields CASSQTPGRFRSGEKLFF.

This clone was recorded only once. The rearrangement joins TRBV6-2 or TRBV6-3 to TRBJ2-5; D gene ambiguous. Germline V gene sequence: CDR1 MNHEY, CDR2 SVGEGT. The V end was cut by 0 bases, the J end by 5 bases, with 10 bases between. The CDR3 covers 14 residues. The CDR3, as DNA: TGTGCCAGCAGTTACTCGAGATTGGGGGAGACCCAGTACTTC. Its protein is CASSYSRLGETQYF.

This chain uses TRBV24-1 with TRBJ1-2; the match to TRBD1 covers 12 bases. Germline lookup yields CDR1 KGHDR and CDR2 SFDVKD. The CDR3 spans 16 residues. J lost 8 bases, V lost 7 bases, and 13 bases had no gene match. The CDR3 sequence is CATSSTRGQGAGGYTF. The CDR3 DNA reads TGTGCCACCAGCTCTACGAGGGGACAGGGGGCGGGAGGCTACACCTTC.

This rearrangement joins TRBV7-9 to TRBJ2-3; 13 bases align to TRBD2. The CDR3 has 18 residues. Per the germline V gene, CDR1 is SEHNR and CDR2 is FQNEAQ (reference sequence). V dropped 5 bases and J dropped 2; count of bases not matched to a gene: 10. The CDR3 sequence is CASSPTSGGAAFTDTQYF. CDR3 DNA sequence: TGTGCCAGCAGCCCAACTAGCGGGGGGGCCGCCTTCACAGATACGCAGTATTTT.

The chain recombines TRBV14 with TRBJ2-1; D gene ambiguous. The CDR3 totals 13 residues. Looked up from germline, CDR1 is SGHDN and CDR2 is FVKESK. The ends were cut back, 4 bases at V and 6 bases at J, with 10 bases in the middle. CDR3 DNA: TGTGCCAGCAGCCCAGCAGTCTCCAATGAGCAGTTCTTC. It is translated as CASSPAVSNEQFF.

A single count supports this clone. The rearrangement uses TRBV30 and TRBJ2-5; D unresolved. CDR1 GTSNPN and CDR2 SVGIG come from the germline V gene (reference sequence). V was shortened by 2 bases and J by 2 bases, with 9 bases between the two germline ends. The CDR3 has 13 residues. In nucleotides, the CDR3 is TGTGCCTGGAGTCCCCGGATGCAAGAGACCCAGTACTTC. This gives the protein CAWSPRMQETQYF.

The chain couples TRBV21-1 to TRBJ2-2; the D segment call TRBD1 is taken from the table without a DNA check. TRBV21-1 is a pseudogene. There are 13 residues in the CDR3. CDR3 residues: CASSKFQDRELFF. In DNA, the CDR3 is TGTGCCAGCAGCAAATTTCAGGACAGGGAGCTGTTTTTT.

This clone was detected only once. The chain employs TRBV19 and TRBJ1-1; 10 bases are a match to TRBD1. Germline lookup yields CDR1 LNHDA and CDR2 SQIVND (reference sequence). V dropped 6 bases and J dropped 5; count of bases not matched to a gene: 9. The CDR3 has 15 residues. CDR3 in amino acids: CASSASTGGLTEAFF. CDR3 DNA sequence: TGTGCCAGTAGCGCCTCGACAGGGGGCCTTACTGAAGCTTTCTTT.

The sample holds one count of this clone. The V gene is TRBV18, the J gene TRBJ2-2; D unresolved. This CDR3 comprises 11 residues. The ends were cut back, 6 bases at V and 4 bases at J, with 3 bases in the middle. Germline CDR1 KGHSH, CDR2 LQKENI. CDR3 in DNA: TGTGCCAGCTCGTCCACCGGGGAGCTGTTTTTT. Its translation: CASSSTGELFF.

The rearrangement joins TRBV6-2 or TRBV6-3 to TRBJ2-1, with TRBD1 matching 10 bases. The CDR3 is 16 residues long. Germline lookup yields CDR1 MNHEY and CDR2 SVGEGT. V shed 2 bases, J shed 6 bases, and the junction held 7 bases outside the gene matches. The chain's CDR3 is CASSYRGQGIRNEQFF. The DNA for the CDR3 is TGTGCCAGCAGTTACAGGGGACAGGGGATACGCAATGAGCAGTTCTTC.

This chain joins TRBV4-2 and TRBJ2-2; 7 nucleotides match TRBD1. Germline V lookup: CDR1 LGHNA, CDR2 YNFKEQ. V dropped 4 bases and J dropped 4; count of bases not matched to a gene: 12. The CDR3 totals 17 residues. CDR3 nucleotides: TGTGCCAGCAGCCTAGATGTAAGGGGGCAAGGCACCGGGGAGCTGTTTTTT. This sequence encodes CASSLDVRGQGTGELFF.

This clone turned up a few times. The rearrangement links TRBV7-9 to TRBJ2-7, with TRBD1 as a possible D gene (5 bases). The germline V gene has CDR1 SEHNR and CDR2 FQNEAQ (reference sequence). V was shortened by 3 bases and J by 1 base, with 7 bases between the two germline ends. The CDR3 runs to 13 residues. Here the CDR3 DNA reads TGTGCCAGCAGCTTTACAGGTTCCTACGAGCAGTACTTC. Its protein is CASSFTGSYEQYF.